One and the same sample provided the 18 T cell receptor beta chains below, sequenced in a study of blood T cell repertoires in COVID-19. Using immunoSEQ multiplex PCR, the repertoire was profiled, and TCRdb retains in-frame clones only, with some absent. The profile covers 150,000 to 200,000 clones, with 82% appearing a single time and more than 4.5% taken by the ten largest. What was sequenced was PBMCs or T cells enriched from blood (not recorded which). Every receptor here comes from a woman aged 60 to 75 with acute COVID-19.

The genes are TRBV6-6 and TRBJ1-2, with 7 bases fitting TRBD1. Per the germline V gene, CDR1 is MNHNY and CDR2 is SVGAGI (reference sequence). The ends lost 2 bases at V and 8 bases at J; junction bases unmatched: 5. This CDR3 is built from 13 residues. The CDR3 loop reads CASSYVNRGGYTF. The CDR3, as DNA: TGTGCCAGCAGTTACGTTAACAGGGGAGGCTACACCTTC.

This clone was recorded once. The V and J genes are TRBV27 and TRBJ2-7; D is perhaps TRBD1 (6 bases). The CDR3 runs to 15 residues. Trimming took 2 bases from V and 1 from J, leaving 12 bases between them. Per germline, CDR1 MNHEY and CDR2 SMNVEV (reference sequence). The CDR3 DNA reads TGTGCCAGCAGTTTAGGACAGAGAAGATCCTACGAGCAGTACTTC. Protein: CASSLGQRRSYEQYF.

The chain recombines TRBV4-2 with TRBJ2-1, with 10 bases lining up with TRBD2. Per germline, CDR1 LGHNA and CDR2 YNFKEQ. The J segment lost 8 bases and the V segment lost 1 base, leaving 8 bases of the junction unmatched. The CDR3 is 16 residues long. CDR3 residues: CASSQGSSGGMDEQFF. CDR3 nucleotides: TGTGCCAGCAGCCAAGGGTCTAGCGGGGGAATGGATGAGCAGTTCTTC.

This clone has only one observation. The rearrangement joins TRBV5-4 to TRBJ1-2; TRBD1 aligns across 9 bases. Trimming cost V 6 bases and J 1 base; bases outside gene matches: 13. The V gene's germline CDR1 is SGHNT and CDR2 YYREEE (reference sequence). The CDR3 is made up of 17 amino acids. This CDR3 is CASTTGGVVSVNYGYTF. The CDR3 nucleotides are TGTGCCAGCACCACAGGGGGCGTAGTATCGGTTAACTATGGCTACACCTTC.

This chain joins TRBV24-1 and TRBJ2-3; 10 bases agree with TRBD2. The trim removed 0 bases at V and 3 bases at J, leaving 2 bases unmatched. CDR1 KGHDR and CDR2 SFDVKD come from the germline V gene. The CDR3 has 16 amino acids. For the CDR3, the DNA is TGTGCCACCAGTGATTTGGGTAGCGGGAGGACAGATACGCAGTATTTT. Its translation is CATSDLGSGRTDTQYF.

This rearrangement joins TRBV29-1 to TRBJ1-1; tentatively, D is TRBD1 (6 bases). The V end lost 5 bases, the J end lost 6 bases, and 10 bases lay between the germline ends. The CDR3 spans 11 residues. The V gene's germline CDR1 is SQVTM and CDR2 ANQGSEA. CDR3: CSVMPGAEAFF. CDR3 nucleotides: TGCAGCGTTATGCCAGGGGCTGAAGCTTTCTTT.

Comment on this clone: The same CDR3 arises from other DNA sequences in this sample as well. The chain is built from TRBV9 and TRBJ2-5, with a possible D match to TRBD1 (7 bases). Trimming shortened V by 0 bases and J by 5 bases, and 11 bases separated the two germline ends. Germline assignment: CDR1 SGDLS and CDR2 YYNGEE. The CDR3 totals 14 residues. CDR3 loop: CASSVAGGTETQYF. DNA of the CDR3: TGTGCCAGCAGCGTAGCAGGGGGGACGGAGACCCAGTACTTC.

The chain joins TRBV18 to TRBJ1-1; 8 nucleotides match TRBD1. J was trimmed by 5 bases and V by 6 bases; bases with no gene match: 5. The CDR3 loop spans 13 amino acids. From germline, CDR1 is KGHSH and CDR2 LQKENI. The CDR3 region is CASSQGQETEAFF. CDR3 bases: TGTGCCAGCTCCCAGGGACAGGAGACTGAAGCTTTCTTT. The entire variable domain, with the rest obtained from reference TRBV18 and TRBJ1-1, is as follows: NAGVMQNPRHLVRRRGQEARLRCSPMKGHSHVYWYRQLPEEGLKFMVYLQKENIIDESGMPKERFSAEFPKEGPSILRIQQVVRGDSAAYFCASSQGQETEAFFGQGTRLTVV.

The chain couples TRBV6-5 to TRBJ2-3; weak D call: TRBD2 (6 bases). The CDR3 totals 14 residues. Germline lookup yields CDR1 MNHEY and CDR2 SVGAGI. V was shortened by 5 bases and J by 0 bases, with 9 bases between the two germline ends. CDR3 sequence: CASSPSASTDTQYF. The CDR3 DNA reads TGTGCCAGCAGTCCTAGCGCTAGCACAGATACGCAGTATTTT.

The V gene is TRBV11-2, the J gene TRBJ2-7; TRBD2 matches 8 bases. CDR3 length: 12 amino acids. V trimming: 8 bases; J trimming: 3 bases; junction bases outside the gene matches: 3. Germline values: CDR1 SGHAT, CDR2 FQNNGV. The CDR3 nucleotides read TGTGCCAGCGTTGCGGGAGGCTACGAGCAGTACTTC. Its protein is CASVAGGYEQYF.

Only one count was recorded for this clone. The CDR3 DNA is TGTGCCAGCAGCCAACGACTAGCGGGAGACCTGGGAGATACGCAGTATTTT. This sequence encodes CASSQRLAGDLGDTQYF. The rearrangement links TRBV3-1 (or the pseudogene TRBV3-2) to TRBJ2-3; 12 bases are shared with TRBD2. The junction had 8 bases not matched to a gene; V was cut back by 2 bases and J by 5 bases. The CDR3 consists of 17 residues. Germline V gene data show CDR1 as LGHDT and CDR2 as YNNKEL (reference sequence).

This clone was seen a few times. The V and J genes are TRBV7-2 and TRBJ1-1; weak D call: TRBD1 (6 bases). V was shortened by 0 bases and J by 7 bases, with 18 bases between the two germline ends. CDR3 length: 16 residues. Germline V gene lookup returns CDR1 SGHTA and CDR2 FQGNSA. CDR3 in amino acids: CASSLAQGRILYEAFF. In DNA form, the CDR3 reads TGTGCCAGCAGCTTAGCCCAGGGGCGAATTTTGTATGAAGCTTTCTTT.

This chain connects TRBV19 to TRBJ1-1; the D gene is possibly TRBD1 (5 bases). Trimming took off 11 bases at V and 11 bases at J, with 12 bases between the two ends. The CDR3 runs to 9 residues. The germline V gene has CDR1 LNHDA and CDR2 SQIVND (reference sequence). The CDR3 bases are TGTGCCGGTACAGGTTCGGCTTTCTTT. Protein: CAGTGSAFF.

The genes are TRBV7-9 and TRBJ1-3, with unresolved D. The V end lost 3 bases, the J end lost 2 bases, and 14 bases lay between the germline ends. The CDR3 is 16 residues long. The germline gives CDR1 SEHNR, CDR2 FQNEAQ (reference sequence). For the CDR3, the DNA is TGTGCCAGCAGCTTTGAATGGCGGGAGGCTGGAAACACCATATATTTT. It translates to CASSFEWREAGNTIYF.

This clone was counted once. The chain is built from TRBV18 and TRBJ1-3; 8 bases agree with TRBD1. Germline V lookup: CDR1 KGHSH, CDR2 LQKENI. Trimming at V came to 3 bases and at J to 2 bases, leaving 3 bases not matched to a gene. There are 15 residues in the CDR3. CDR3 sequence: CASSPATGAGNTIYF. The CDR3, as DNA: TGTGCCAGCTCACCTGCGACAGGGGCTGGAAACACCATATATTTT.

The chain joins TRBV13 to TRBJ2-5; 8 nucleotides agree with TRBD1. V shed 8 bases, J shed 0 bases, and the junction held 2 bases outside the gene matches. This CDR3 contains 13 residues. Germline V CDR1 and CDR2: PRHDT, FYEKMQ (reference sequence). CDR3 coding DNA: TGTGCCAGCGGGACAGGACACCAAGAGACCCAGTACTTC. It encodes CASGTGHQETQYF.

The chain joins TRBV5-1 to TRBJ2-3, with TRBD2 identical over 9 bases. This CDR3 comprises 16 residues. Trimming cost V 0 bases and J 5 bases; bases outside gene matches: 7. Germline V gene data show CDR1 as SGHRS and CDR2 as YFSETQ. CDR3 loop: CASSLDSTRGGDTQYF. As DNA, the CDR3 is TGCGCCAGCAGCTTGGACTCAACGCGGGGGGGAGATACGCAGTATTTT.

The genes are TRBV2 and TRBJ1-5; maybe TRBD1 (6 bases). Trimming removed 7 bases from V and 7 bases from J, with 17 bases in between. Germline CDR1 reads SNHLY; CDR2 reads FYNNEI. There are 14 residues in the CDR3. This CDR3 is CASKGLRGWQPQHF. As DNA, the CDR3 is TGTGCCAGCAAGGGGCTGAGGGGGTGGCAGCCCCAGCATTTT.